This T cell receptor (beta chain) was observed in a study of blood T cell repertoires in COVID-19 (dated by TCRdb to the early 2020s). In terms of the full investigation: Collaborator samples came from the United States, Italy and Spain and covered acute and convalescent phases of COVID-19. The prospective study material was composed of cDNA or gDNA derived from T cells, B-cell-depleted T cells, or PBMCs. Deeply sampled blood TCRbeta repertoires from subjects exposed to, actively infected with, or recovered from COVID-19 were included in the dataset. The repertoires were released in a freely available public database intended as a resource for research on the immune response to SARS-CoV-2. Samples came from the ongoing ImmuneRACE study (first 160 participants) plus 1,254 subjects from 6 global collaborators. Nearly every sample came with metadata listing a de-identified subject ID, COVID-19 status, age in years and sex. Where HLA class I and class II types were available, the types were taken from metadata supplied by the sample provider, not from assay-based typing. Results the study describes overall, beyond this receptor: The quantity of clinical and demographic metadata differed by source and by participant and was supplied without curation.

V lost 0 bases and J lost 2 bases, and the count of bases not matched to a germline gene is 8. CDR1 and CDR2 are read off the germline V gene as MGHRA and YSYEKL. Taken from cysteine to phenylalanine, the CDR3 has 17 residues. Of all the DNA, just the CDR3 is kept, 51 bases in frame from base 1. The collaborating institutions used their own protocols to collect whole blood in K2EDTA tubes. For TCRbeta analysis, collaborators shipped samples as frozen whole blood, isolated PBMCs, or DNA extracted from either of those sample types. Concerning this clone itself: Its antigen is not yet known. Nothing much larger sits one base from this clone, and base qualities are not available.

TCRbeta CDR3 regions were amplified from genomic DNA by means of the immunoSEQ Assay, a bias-controlled multiplex PCR. In the original analysis: The number of nucleated cells in each sample was estimated from the amplification of reference gene primers within the assay. To quantify the absolute abundance of each unique TCRbeta CDR3 rearrangement, sequence reads were collapsed and filtered. For each sample, productive Simpson clonality was calculated as the square root of Simpson's diversity index across productive rearrangements. TCRdb obtained this table from immuneACCESS and retained in-frame rearrangements with V and J assigned. These tables miss some clones; where compared with another copy, unresolved V genes account for less than half of the shortfall, and the remainder is unexplained. V, J and clone size reflect that table, while D and trimming were determined from the DNA. For this sample the table gives about 180,000 clones, of which roughly four fifths were detected only once. 1.5% to 1.7% of the sample belongs to the ten largest clones.

This TCR came from a human donor in a cohort sampled during active COVID-19. Sequencing input: peripheral blood. The chain is encoded by TRBV4-1 joined to TRBJ1-1; TRBD1 aligns with 8 central bases. Read as DNA, the sequence is TGCGCCAGCAGCCAAGATAAAGGACAGGGAGGAAACACTGAAGCTTTCTTT. Its protein is CASSQDKGQGGNTEAFF.